This T cell receptor (beta chain) was sequenced in a study of human T cells and chemical hapten exposure. Study summary: Sensitizing treatment utilized 2% DPC over a 2 cm by 2 cm portion of upper inner arm skin. Whole-study findings and limits: Among expanded TCRs, significantly more large CDR3 similarity clusters formed than among controls.

MiXCR was run by TCRdb on the RACE reads, yielding one entry per CDR3 protein. The table shows about 360,000 distinct CDR3 sequences, with 6% to 8.5% occurring only once. The CDR3 length is 15 residues. V lost 1 base to trimming and J lost 4 bases, with 13 bases between them. Per the germline V gene, CDR1 is MGHDK and CDR2 is SYGVNS. A note on this clonotype: Antigen: not known.

Documented time point: patch test 1, 2 weeks after DPC sensitization. The treatment: therapeutic diphenylcyclopropenone sensitization with weekly scalp DPC. The clonotype comes from a young woman with alopecia areata. Some clones in this sample may be carry-over from other donors' samples. The chain is built from TRBV25-1 and TRBJ1-1, with a tentative D call TRBD1 (6 bases). The sequencing here drew on whole blood, taken in connection with sensitization to the hapten diphenylcyclopropenone (DPC). CDR3 protein: CASSEFGGLATEAFF. CDR3 in DNA: TGTGCCAGCAGTGAATTTGGGGGCTTGGCCACTGAAGCTTTCTTT.